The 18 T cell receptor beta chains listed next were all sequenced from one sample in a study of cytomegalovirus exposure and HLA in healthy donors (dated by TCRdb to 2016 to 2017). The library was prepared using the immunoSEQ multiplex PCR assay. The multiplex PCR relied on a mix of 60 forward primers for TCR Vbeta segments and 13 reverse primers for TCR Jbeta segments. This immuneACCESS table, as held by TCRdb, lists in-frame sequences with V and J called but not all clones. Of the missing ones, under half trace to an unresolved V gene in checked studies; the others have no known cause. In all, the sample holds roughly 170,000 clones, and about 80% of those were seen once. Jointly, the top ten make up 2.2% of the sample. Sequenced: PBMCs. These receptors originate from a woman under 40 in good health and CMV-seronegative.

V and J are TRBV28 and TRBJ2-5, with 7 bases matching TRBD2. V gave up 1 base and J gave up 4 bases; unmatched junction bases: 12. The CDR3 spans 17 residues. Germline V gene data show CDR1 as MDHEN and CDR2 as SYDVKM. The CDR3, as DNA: TGTGCCAGCAGTTTATCAAGTTGGGGGGAGGGTCGAGAGACCCAGTACTTC. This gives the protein CASSLSSWGEGRETQYF.

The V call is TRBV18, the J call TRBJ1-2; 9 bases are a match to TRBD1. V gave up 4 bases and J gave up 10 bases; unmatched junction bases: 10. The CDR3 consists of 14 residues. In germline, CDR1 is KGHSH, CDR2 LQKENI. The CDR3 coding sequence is TGTGCCAGCTCACTCACGGACAGGGGATCTTTCTACACCTTC. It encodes CASSLTDRGSFYTF.

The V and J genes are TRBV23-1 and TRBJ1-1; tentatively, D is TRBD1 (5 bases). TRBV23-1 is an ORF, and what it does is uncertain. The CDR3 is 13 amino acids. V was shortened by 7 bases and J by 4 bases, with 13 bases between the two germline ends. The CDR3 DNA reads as TGCGCCAGCACGCAGACAGAATGCACTGAAGCTTTCTTT. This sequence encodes CASTQTECTEAFF.

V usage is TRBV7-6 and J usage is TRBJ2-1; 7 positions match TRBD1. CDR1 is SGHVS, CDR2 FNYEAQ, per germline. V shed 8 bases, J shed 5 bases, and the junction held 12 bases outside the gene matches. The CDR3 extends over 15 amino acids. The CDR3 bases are TGTGCCAGCCAGACAGGGTTGGGCCTAAACAATGAGCAGTTCTTC. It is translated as CASQTGLGLNNEQFF. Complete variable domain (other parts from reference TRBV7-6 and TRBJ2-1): GAGVSQSPRYKVTKRGQDVALRCDPISGHVSLYWYRQALGQGPEFLTYFNYEAQQDKSGLPNDRFSAERPEGSISTLTIQRTEQRDSAMYRCASQTGLGLNNEQFFGPGTRLTVL.

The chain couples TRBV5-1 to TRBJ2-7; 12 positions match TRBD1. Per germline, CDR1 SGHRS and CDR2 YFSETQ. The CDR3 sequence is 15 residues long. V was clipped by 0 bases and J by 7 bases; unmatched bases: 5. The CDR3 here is CASSLAGTGGWEQYF. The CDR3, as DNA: TGCGCCAGCAGCTTGGCCGGGACAGGGGGCTGGGAGCAGTACTTC.

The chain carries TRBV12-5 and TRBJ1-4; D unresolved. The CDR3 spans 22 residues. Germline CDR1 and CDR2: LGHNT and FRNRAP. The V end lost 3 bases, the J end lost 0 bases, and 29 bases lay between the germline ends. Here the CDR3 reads CASGLAATTSIFRFATNEKLFF. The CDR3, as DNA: TGTGCTAGTGGTTTAGCGGCCACCACGTCTATCTTTCGATTTGCAACTAATGAAAAACTGTTTTTT.

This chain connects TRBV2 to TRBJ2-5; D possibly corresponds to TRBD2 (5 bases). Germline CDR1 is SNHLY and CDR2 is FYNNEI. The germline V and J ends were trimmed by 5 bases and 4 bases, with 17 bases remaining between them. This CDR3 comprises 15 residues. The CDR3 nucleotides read TGTGCCAGCAGTCCAGATCGGGGTACCCGAGAGACCCAGTACTTC. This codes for CASSPDRGTRETQYF.

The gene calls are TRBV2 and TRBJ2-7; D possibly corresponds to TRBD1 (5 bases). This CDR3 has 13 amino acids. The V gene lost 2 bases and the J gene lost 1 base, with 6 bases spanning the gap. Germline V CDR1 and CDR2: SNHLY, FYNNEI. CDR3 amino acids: CASSERGSYEQYF. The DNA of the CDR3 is TGTGCCAGCAGTGAAAGGGGATCCTACGAGCAGTACTTC.

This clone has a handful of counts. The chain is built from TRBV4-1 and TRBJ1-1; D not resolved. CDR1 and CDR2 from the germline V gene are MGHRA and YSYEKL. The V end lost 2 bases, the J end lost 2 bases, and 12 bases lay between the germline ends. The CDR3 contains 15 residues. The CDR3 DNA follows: TGCGCCAGCAGCCAACAGGTCGCCAGTAACACTGAAGCTTTCTTT. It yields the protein CASSQQVASNTEAFF.

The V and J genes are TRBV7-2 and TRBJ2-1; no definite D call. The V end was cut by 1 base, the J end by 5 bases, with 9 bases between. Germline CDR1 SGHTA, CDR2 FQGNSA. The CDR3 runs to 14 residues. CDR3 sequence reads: CASSLERANNEQFF. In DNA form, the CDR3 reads TGTGCCAGCAGCTTAGAGCGAGCAAACAATGAGCAGTTCTTC.

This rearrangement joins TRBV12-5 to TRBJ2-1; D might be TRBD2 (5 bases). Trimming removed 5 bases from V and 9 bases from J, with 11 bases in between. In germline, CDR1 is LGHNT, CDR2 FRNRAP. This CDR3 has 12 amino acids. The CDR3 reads CASGTYEGEQFF. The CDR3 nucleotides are TGTGCTAGTGGTACCTACGAGGGTGAGCAGTTCTTC.

The CDR3 spells CSAPREGEQFF. The CDR3 DNA sequence: TGCAGTGCGCCCCGTGAGGGTGAGCAGTTCTTC. This chain links TRBV20-1 with TRBJ2-1; D is possibly TRBD2 (5 bases). Germline CDR1 and CDR2: DFQATT and SNEGSKA (reference sequence). The CDR3 sequence is 11 residues long. V was pared by 6 bases and J by 9 bases, with 12 bases between.

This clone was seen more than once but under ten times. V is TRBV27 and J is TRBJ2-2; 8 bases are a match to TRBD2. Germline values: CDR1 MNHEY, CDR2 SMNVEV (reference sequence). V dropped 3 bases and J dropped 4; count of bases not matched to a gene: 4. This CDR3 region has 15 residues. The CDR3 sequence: CASSFQSGSTGELFF. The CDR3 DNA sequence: TGTGCCAGCAGTTTTCAGAGCGGGAGCACCGGGGAGCTGTTTTTT.

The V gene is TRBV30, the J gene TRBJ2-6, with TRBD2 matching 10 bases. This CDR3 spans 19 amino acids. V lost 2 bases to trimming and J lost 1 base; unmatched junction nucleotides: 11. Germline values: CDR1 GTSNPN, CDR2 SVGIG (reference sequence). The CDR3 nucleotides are TGTGCCTGGAGTCGTCACCTAGCGGGAGAAGGGTCTGGGGCCAACGTCCTGACTTTC. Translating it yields CAWSRHLAGEGSGANVLTF.

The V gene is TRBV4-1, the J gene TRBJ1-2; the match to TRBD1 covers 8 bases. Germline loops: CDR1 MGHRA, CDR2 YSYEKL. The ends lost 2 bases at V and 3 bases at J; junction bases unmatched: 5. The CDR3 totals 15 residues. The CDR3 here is CASSQPTTGDYGYTF. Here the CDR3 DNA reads TGCGCCAGCAGCCAACCTACGACAGGGGACTATGGCTACACCTTC.

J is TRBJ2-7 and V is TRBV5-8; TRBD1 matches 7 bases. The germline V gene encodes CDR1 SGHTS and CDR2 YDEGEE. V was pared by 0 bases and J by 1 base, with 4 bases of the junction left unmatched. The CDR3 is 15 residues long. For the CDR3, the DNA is TGTGCCAGCAGCTTGGCTAGGACAGGATCCTACGAGCAGTACTTC. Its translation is CASSLARTGSYEQYF.

This CDR3 is CASRVHRQQGYEQFF. In nucleotides, the CDR3 is TGTGCCAGCAGAGTGCACCGTCAACAGGGTTATGAGCAGTTCTTC. This chain links TRBV28 with TRBJ2-1; possibly TRBD1 for D (6 bases). With 6 bases removed from V and 8 bases from J, the gap between germline ends came to 20 bases. The length of the CDR3 is 15 residues. Germline CDR1 is MDHEN and CDR2 is SYDVKM.

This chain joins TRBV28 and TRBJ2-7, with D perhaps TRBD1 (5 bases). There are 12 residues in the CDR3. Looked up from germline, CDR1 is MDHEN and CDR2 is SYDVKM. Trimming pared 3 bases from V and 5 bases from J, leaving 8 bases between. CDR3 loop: CASSLVRDEQYF. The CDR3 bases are TGTGCCAGCAGTTTGGTCAGGGACGAGCAGTACTTC.